One T cell receptor beta chain is described in this entry. Its matching antigen is unknown. The sample comes from a study of cytomegalovirus exposure and HLA in healthy donors. Study observations and caveats: Among the CMV-associated chains, a few were confirmed in vitro as specific for CMV antigens.

The PCR was carried out with 60 Vbeta primers and 13 Jbeta primers. Generated by immunoSEQ multiplex PCR, the TCRdb table keeps only in-frame clones and is missing some. Found here are roughly 88,000 clones, about 80% of them singletons; the top ten hold approximately 5.6%. Per the germline V gene, CDR1 is MNHEY and CDR2 is SMNVEV (reference sequence). The CDR3 is 15 residues long. The junction had 8 bases not matched to a gene; V was cut back by 0 bases and J by 8 bases. This receptor was obtained from a man aged 25 to 40 in good health and CMV-seropositive. The V call is TRBV27, the J call TRBJ1-2; 8 nucleotides line up with TRBD1. Sequenced: PBMCs. Here the CDR3 reads CASSLSTRTGKGYTF. As DNA, the CDR3 is TGTGCCAGCAGTTTATCGACCCGGACAGGGAAGGGCTACACCTTC.